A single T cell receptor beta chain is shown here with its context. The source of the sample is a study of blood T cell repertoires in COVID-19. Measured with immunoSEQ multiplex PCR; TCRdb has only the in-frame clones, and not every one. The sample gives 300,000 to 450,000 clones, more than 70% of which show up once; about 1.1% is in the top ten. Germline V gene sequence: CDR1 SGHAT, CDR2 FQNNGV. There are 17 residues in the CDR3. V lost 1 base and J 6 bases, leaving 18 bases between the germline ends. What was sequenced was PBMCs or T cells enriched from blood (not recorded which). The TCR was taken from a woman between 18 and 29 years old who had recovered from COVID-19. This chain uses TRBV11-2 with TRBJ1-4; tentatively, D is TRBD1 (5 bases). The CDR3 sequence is CASSLARDFRIDEKLFF. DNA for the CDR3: TGTGCCAGCAGCTTAGCCCGGGACTTCCGGATTGATGAAAAACTGTTTTTT.